This is a list of T cell receptor beta chains from one sample in a study of blood T cell repertoires in COVID-19. Sequencing was performed with immunoSEQ multiplex PCR; in TCRdb, only in-frame clones are kept and a portion is missing. The sample consists of around 220,000 clones, 80% of them appearing once. The sequenced sample was PBMCs or T cells enriched from blood (not recorded which). The receptors were sampled from a woman between 35 and 50 years old with acute COVID-19. CDR3s include the opening cysteine and the closing phenylalanine or tryptophan. A D gene is named only where the DNA matches it firmly. Clone size is not always given. Where it is, it says once, few, many or a class for expanded clones.

once	TRBV11-2	NA	TRBJ2-1	CASSLTDRRGEQFF	TGTGCCAGCAGCTTAACGGACAGGAGGGGTGAGCAGTTCTTC
NA	TRBV9	TRBD1	TRBJ2-3	CASSPRTGGTDTQYF	TGTGCCAGCAGCCCTAGAACAGGGGGTACAGATACGCAGTATTTT
few	TRBV7-2	TRBD2	TRBJ2-7	CASSLAGTSFYEQYF	TGTGCCAGCAGCTTAGCGGGGACTAGCTTCTACGAGCAGTACTTC
NA	TRBV19	NA	TRBJ1-4	CASGPGVGKLFF	TGTGCCAGTGGTCCAGGGGTTGGAAAACTGTTTTTT
NA	TRBV9	NA	TRBJ1-6	CASSAGHQPDNSPLHF	TGTGCCAGCAGCGCAGGACACCAGCCGGATAATTCACCCCTCCACTTT
NA	TRBV2	NA	TRBJ1-4	CASSPRTTSENLFF	TGTGCCAGCAGTCCCAGGACAACTTCTGAAAACCTGTTTTTT
NA	TRBV11-2	TRBD1	TRBJ1-1	CASSLLTGTNTEAFF	TGTGCCAGCAGCTTACTGACAGGGACAAACACTGAAGCTTTCTTT
NA	TRBV5-1	TRBD1	TRBJ1-5	CASSPGTDSNQPQHF	TGCGCCAGCAGCCCGGGGACAGATAGCAATCAGCCCCAGCATTTT
NA	TRBV24-1	TRBD2	TRBJ2-3	CATSDPSGGYTQYF	TGTGCCACCAGTGACCCTAGCGGGGGGTATACGCAGTATTTT
few	TRBV18	TRBD1	TRBJ2-3	CASSPRDRGITDTQYF	TGTGCCAGCTCACCACGGGACAGGGGGATCACAGATACGCAGTATTTT
NA	TRBV2	NA	TRBJ1-2	CASTGSVDGYTF	TGTGCCAGCACGGGGTCCGTGGATGGCTACACCTTC
NA	TRBV27	TRBD1	TRBJ1-1	CASSRTGRDTEAFF	TGTGCCAGCAGTCGGACAGGGAGGGACACTGAAGCTTTCTTT
NA	TRBV28	TRBD1	TRBJ1-1	CASSDRGLGTEAFF	TGTGCCAGCAGCGACAGGGGGCTTGGCACTGAAGCTTTCTTT
NA	TRBV6-5	TRBD1	TRBJ2-7	CASSHSPGQGNEQYF	TGTGCCAGCAGCCACTCCCCCGGACAGGGTAACGAGCAGTACTTC
NA	TRBV19	TRBD2	TRBJ2-3	CASSIDPGAGGTDTQYF	TGTGCCAGTAGTATAGACCCTGGGGCGGGAGGAACGGATACGCAGTATTTT
few	TRBV29-1	TRBD2	TRBJ2-7	CSVLGLAGNYEQYF	TGCAGCGTTCTCGGACTAGCGGGAAACTACGAGCAGTACTTC
few	TRBV28	NA	TRBJ1-2	CASASFSDPGGYGYTF	TGTGCCAGCGCCTCATTCTCCGACCCGGGAGGCTATGGCTACACCTTC
NA	TRBV5-1	NA	TRBJ2-3	CASSLAPGDTQYF	TGCGCCAGCAGCTTGGCCCCCGGAGATACGCAGTATTTT
NA	TRBV10-1	NA	TRBJ1-6	CASSESRDSPLHF	TGCGCCAGCAGTGAGTCCAGGGATTCACCCCTCCACTTT
NA	TRBV10-3	TRBD1	TRBJ2-2	CAISDQGVQDTGELFF	TGTGCCATCAGTGATCAGGGGGTTCAGGACACCGGGGAGCTGTTTTTT
NA	TRBV3-1/TRBV3-2	NA	TRBJ1-4	CASSQAGGSNEKLFF	TGTGCCAGCAGCCAAGCTGGGGGGTCTAATGAAAAACTGTTTTTT
NA	TRBV7-2	NA	TRBJ2-1	CASSLSWSSYNEQFF	TGTGCCAGCAGCCTAAGCTGGAGCTCCTACAATGAGCAGTTCTTC
NA	TRBV2	NA	TRBJ1-5	CASDGQGVGQPQHF	TGTGCCAGTGACGGGCAGGGTGTAGGTCAGCCCCAGCATTTT
NA	TRBV9	TRBD1	TRBJ1-3	CASSVRGASGNTIYF	TGTGCCAGCAGCGTCAGGGGGGCCTCTGGAAACACCATATATTTT
NA	TRBV5-1	TRBD1	TRBJ1-2	CASSPIDRASYGYTF	TGCGCCAGCAGCCCCATTGACAGGGCCTCCTATGGCTACACCTTC
NA	TRBV12-3/TRBV12-4	NA	TRBJ1-2	CASSHRVGGYTF	TGTGCCAGCAGTCACAGGGTCGGTGGCTACACCTTC
NA	TRBV5-4	NA	TRBJ1-2	CASSSLQGINYGYTF	TGTGCCAGCAGCTCCTTACAGGGAATCAACTATGGCTACACCTTC
NA	TRBV12-5	NA	TRBJ1-4	CASGLSKRGRLGEKLFF	TGTGCTAGTGGTTTGAGCAAGCGAGGGAGGCTCGGAGAAAAACTGTTTTTT
many	TRBV9	NA	TRBJ1-2	CASSVAAQGKGYTF	TGTGCCAGCAGCGTAGCTGCCCAGGGGAAGGGCTACACCTTC
NA	TRBV4-1	NA	TRBJ2-5	CASSQAGNKETQYF	TGCGCCAGCAGCCAAGCGGGGAATAAAGAGACCCAGTACTTC
NA	TRBV28	TRBD1	TRBJ1-5	CASQNRGRRNQPQHF	TGTGCCAGCCAAAACAGGGGACGGAGGAATCAGCCCCAGCATTTT
NA	TRBV9	NA	TRBJ2-3	CASSVLESTDTQYF	TGTGCCAGCAGCGTCCTAGAGAGCACAGATACGCAGTATTTT
NA	TRBV19	TRBD2	TRBJ2-5	CASSTRLAGDQETQYF	TGTGCCAGTAGTACCCGACTAGCGGGAGACCAAGAGACCCAGTACTTC
NA	TRBV3-1/TRBV3-2	NA	TRBJ2-2	CASSLRRAPNTGELFF	TGTGCCAGCAGCCTTCGGAGGGCCCCGAACACCGGGGAGCTGTTTTTT
NA	TRBV4-3	NA	TRBJ1-3	CASSQVGRGDSGNTIYF	TGCGCCAGCAGCCAAGTGGGCAGGGGCGACTCTGGAAACACCATATATTTT
few	TRBV9	TRBD2	TRBJ2-3	CASSPAAGDVDTQYF	TGTGCCAGCAGCCCCGCCGCGGGGGATGTAGATACGCAGTATTTT
NA	TRBV12-3/TRBV12-4	TRBD1	TRBJ1-1	CASRRTGRTEAFF	TGTGCCAGCAGGCGGACAGGGAGGACTGAAGCTTTCTTT
few	TRBV9	NA	TRBJ1-2	CASSVGLGTTYGYTF	TGTGCCAGCAGCGTAGGTCTAGGGACTACCTATGGCTACACCTTC
NA	TRBV19	NA	TRBJ1-2	CASTQGNGYGYTF	TGTGCCAGTACTCAGGGTAACGGCTATGGCTACACCTTC